This passage covers 30 T cell receptor beta chains from one sample sequenced in a study. TCRdb itself ran the 5' RACE reads through MiXCR, one entry per CDR3 protein. Of fewer than 25,000 distinct CDR3 sequences listed, roughly 33% are singletons. The material sequenced was tumor-infiltrating naive CD4+ T cells sorted from the breast tumor. Subset indicated: naive CD4+ T cells, CD4+CD45RA+CD25-. The origin of the receptors is a female donor with breast cancer.

The CDR3 nucleotides read TGTGCCAGCAGCGTTAGCGGGAGGGATCGAGATACGCAGTATTTT. Translated: CASSVSGRDRDTQYF. The chain is built from TRBV11-2 and TRBJ2-3; 11 nucleotides match TRBD2. CDR1 SGHAT and CDR2 FQNNGV come from the germline V gene. The CDR3 has 15 amino acids. Germline trimming cut 5 bases from V and 5 bases from J; bases unmatched to any gene: 6.

This clonotype is medium-sized in the sample. J is TRBJ1-2 and V is TRBV5-1; D not resolved. Trimming removed 0 bases at V and 2 bases at J, with 5 bases between. This CDR3 has 13 amino acids. Germline V gives CDR1 SGHRS, CDR2 YFSETQ. CDR3 residues: CASSLAENYGYTF. The CDR3, as DNA: TGCGCCAGCAGCTTGGCAGAAAACTATGGCTACACCTTC.

This clonotype was observed a few times. The chain employs TRBV20-1 and TRBJ1-5; D is uncertain. CDR1 is DFQATT, CDR2 SNEGSKA, per germline (reference sequence). The CDR3 is 13 residues long. The germline V and J ends were trimmed by 6 bases and 2 bases, with 11 bases remaining between them. CDR3 DNA: TGCAGTGCAAACAGAGAAGGCAATCAGCCCCAGCATTTT. Its translation: CSANREGNQPQHF.

The chain couples TRBV20-1 to TRBJ1-1; no definite D call. Per the germline V gene, CDR1 is DFQATT and CDR2 is SNEGSKA (reference sequence). The V and J ends lost 6 bases and 5 bases respectively, with 10 bases between them. This CDR3 has 11 amino acids. The CDR3 sequence is CSAPRPTEAFF. CDR3 in DNA: TGCAGTGCCCCTCGCCCTACTGAAGCTTTCTTT.

Concerning this clonotype itself: A read error may produce the germline difference seen at one junction end. CDR3 region: CASRRTDNNQPQHF. The CDR3 DNA follows: TGTGCCAGCAGACGGACGGATAACAATCAGCCTCAGCATTTT. The genes are TRBV12-3 or TRBV12-4 and TRBJ1-5; D remains unclear. This CDR3 region has 14 residues.

By sample fraction, this clonotype is medium-sized (0.01 to 0.1%). The chain carries TRBV7-3 and TRBJ1-2; no clear D. This CDR3 has 14 residues. CDR1 SGHTA and CDR2 FQGTGA come from the germline V gene. The ends were cut back, 5 bases at V and 0 bases at J, with 10 bases in the middle. Here the CDR3 DNA reads TGTGCCAGCAGCCCCGGCTTATCTAACTATGGCTACACCTTC. Translation gives CASSPGLSNYGYTF.

This clonotype was observed at least ten times. This chain uses TRBV5-4 with TRBJ2-1; TRBD2 aligns across 8 bases. This CDR3 region has 16 residues. Losses at the gene ends were 3 bases for V and 0 bases for J; bases not matched to a gene: 5. Germline CDR1 and CDR2: SGHNT and YYREEE (reference sequence). Here the CDR3 reads CASSSELAASYNEQFF. The CDR3 nucleotides are TGTGCCAGCAGCTCCGAACTAGCGGCCTCCTACAATGAGCAGTTCTTC.

The V gene is TRBV30, the J gene TRBJ1-1; D call uncertain. CDR3 length: 14 amino acids. Per germline, CDR1 GTSNPN and CDR2 SVGIG (reference sequence). V was shortened by 4 bases and J by 2 bases, with 14 bases between the two germline ends. DNA of the CDR3: TGTGCCTGGAAGCATCAGCAGACTAACACTGAAGCTTTCTTT. Its protein product is CAWKHQQTNTEAFF. Drawing the rest from reference TRBV30 and TRBJ1-1, the complete variable domain is SQTIHQWPATLVQPVGSPLSLECTVEGTSNPNLYWYRQAAGRGLQLLFYSVGIGQISSEVPQNLSASRPQDRQFILSSKKLLLSDSGFYLCAWKHQQTNTEAFFGQGTRLTVV.

This clonotype was picked up many times. The chain recombines TRBV7-9 with TRBJ2-7, with D hard to call. CDR3 size: 12 residues. The germline gives CDR1 SEHNR, CDR2 FQNEAQ (reference sequence). The ends were cut back, 3 bases at V and 5 bases at J, with 8 bases in the middle. The CDR3 loop is CASSFPHDEQYF. The DNA for the CDR3 is TGTGCCAGCAGCTTCCCACATGACGAGCAGTACTTC.

This clonotype is termed medium-sized. The chain uses TRBV12-3 or TRBV12-4 and TRBJ2-7, with 7 bases that match TRBD1. Trimming cost V 6 bases and J 2 bases; bases outside gene matches: 4. The CDR3 consists of 13 residues. This CDR3 is CASSTDRAYEQYF. CDR3 nucleotides: TGTGCCAGCAGCACAGACAGGGCCTACGAGCAGTACTTC.

Many counts were recorded for this clonotype. The V gene is TRBV6-1, the J gene TRBJ1-6, with D perhaps matching TRBD1 (5 bases). CDR1 and CDR2 (germline): MNHNS, SASEGT. The CDR3 runs 13 residues. The germline V and J ends were trimmed by 4 bases and 7 bases, with 8 bases remaining between them. CDR3 region: CASSGDRNSPLHF. CDR3 sequence (DNA): TGTGCCAGCAGTGGAGACAGAAATTCACCCCTCCACTTT.

The chain is built from TRBV6-1 and TRBJ1-4; tentative D call: TRBD1 (6 bases). This CDR3 spans 13 amino acids. Germline CDR1 and CDR2: MNHNS and SASEGT. Trimming left V 11 bases short and J 7 bases short, with 17 bases between. This CDR3 reads CAANQGLGEKLFF. CDR3 sequence (DNA): TGTGCCGCCAACCAGGGGCTTGGTGAAAAACTGTTTTTT.

This clonotype was detected ten times or more. This chain links TRBV29-1 with TRBJ1-1, with D unresolved. Trimming cost V 3 bases and J 0 bases, with 8 bases left between them. The germline V gene encodes CDR1 SQVTM and CDR2 ANQGSEA. This CDR3 is 13 amino acids long. The CDR3 DNA follows: TGCAGCGTTGAGGTGCTAATGAACACTGAAGCTTTCTTT. Translating it yields CSVEVLMNTEAFF.

This clonotype came up many times. CDR3 nucleotides: TGCAGTGCTCCCAGCGGGAGGGCAAACAATGAGCAGTTCTTC. This translates into CSAPSGRANNEQFF. This sequence joins TRBV20-1 and TRBJ2-1, with TRBD2 matching over 10 bases. With 5 bases clipped from V and 5 bases from J, the junction kept 6 bases outside the gene matches. Germline values: CDR1 DFQATT, CDR2 SNEGSKA (reference sequence). The CDR3 has 14 residues.

By share of the sample, this clonotype is medium-sized (0.01 to 0.1%). CDR3 sequence: CSAGRGTYNEQFF. The CDR3 coding sequence is TGCAGCGCAGGGCGGGGGACCTACAATGAGCAGTTCTTC. This chain connects TRBV29-1 to TRBJ2-1; 7 bases fit TRBD2. The CDR3 length is 13 residues. In germline, CDR1 is SQVTM, CDR2 ANQGSEA. Unmatched junction bases numbered 5, after V lost 7 bases and J lost 2 bases.

This sequence joins TRBV6-5 and TRBJ2-3, with 7 bases fitting TRBD2. CDR1 and CDR2 (germline): MNHEY, SVGAGI. With 6 bases clipped from V and 0 bases from J, the junction kept 9 bases outside the gene matches. CDR3 length: 16 residues. In nucleotides, the CDR3 is TGTGCCAGCAGAGAACGCGGGAGCACAAGCACAGATACGCAGTATTTT. It translates to CASRERGSTSTDTQYF.

The rearrangement links TRBV25-1 to TRBJ1-1; D is uncertain. The CDR3 consists of 14 residues. Germline values: CDR1 MGHDK, CDR2 SYGVNS. V dropped 0 bases and J dropped 1 base, with 6 bases sitting between them. The CDR3: CASSEYAENTEAFF. The CDR3, as DNA: TGTGCCAGCAGTGAATATGCCGAGAACACTGAAGCTTTCTTT. Drawing the rest from reference TRBV25-1 and TRBJ1-1, the complete variable domain is EADIYQTPRYLVIGTGKKITLECSQTMGHDKMYWYQQDPGMELHLIHYSYGVNSTEKGDLSSESTVSRIRTEHFPLTLESARPSHTSQYLCASSEYAENTEAFFGQGTRLTVV.

The chain employs TRBV12-3 or TRBV12-4 and TRBJ1-5, with D uncertain. This CDR3 is built from 16 residues. The V and J ends lost 4 bases and 0 bases respectively, with 13 bases between them. The DNA for the CDR3 is TGTGCCAGCAGTTCCCGCCTGAGTGGTAGCAATCAGCCCCAGCATTTT. Protein product: CASSSRLSGSNQPQHF.

The rearrangement uses TRBV10-2 and TRBJ1-1, with D perhaps matching TRBD1 (5 bases). This CDR3 has 16 residues. The V and J ends lost 0 bases and 1 base respectively, with 12 bases between them. Germline V gene data show CDR1 as WSHSY and CDR2 as SAAADI. The CDR3 protein is CASSESMGGGNTEAFF. The CDR3 DNA reads as TGCGCCAGCAGTGAGTCGATGGGGGGGGGGAACACTGAAGCTTTCTTT.

By proportion, this clonotype is medium-sized. The chain uses TRBV20-1 and TRBJ2-1; D is perhaps TRBD2 (6 bases). Germline CDR1 and CDR2: DFQATT and SNEGSKA (reference sequence). CDR3 length: 11 amino acids. This CDR3 is CRCGDNNEQFF. In DNA, the CDR3 is TGCAGATGCGGGGATAACAATGAGCAGTTCTTC.

This chain joins TRBV19 and TRBJ1-5; tentative D call: TRBD1 (6 bases). Trimming left V 5 bases short and J 1 base short, with 15 bases between. The germline CDR1 and CDR2 sequences are LNHDA and SQIVND (reference sequence). The CDR3 length is 16 residues. The CDR3 region is CASSSPPGQSNQPQHF. The CDR3 region has the DNA TGTGCCAGTAGTTCCCCCCCCGGACAGAGCAATCAGCCCCAGCATTTT.

The table lists this clonotype with a few counts. Given a much more abundant clone one base away, this may be a read error. The chain is built from TRBV20-1 and TRBJ2-7; D ambiguous. This CDR3 comprises 12 residues. V was cut by 1 base and J by 0 bases, with 4 bases left in between. Germline V gives CDR1 DFQATT, CDR2 SNEGSKA (reference sequence). For the CDR3, the DNA is TGCAGTGCTAGAGCAGACTCCTACGAGCAGTACTTC. As protein: CSARADSYEQYF.

The chain recombines TRBV7-7 with TRBJ2-1; 10 bases align to TRBD1. V lost 4 bases to trimming and J lost 1 base; unmatched junction nucleotides: 4. Germline CDR1 SSHAT, CDR2 FNYEAQ (reference sequence). The CDR3 loop spans 16 amino acids. This CDR3 is CASSSGQGGSYNEQFF. The CDR3, as DNA: TGTGCCAGCAGCTCCGGACAGGGGGGATCCTACAATGAGCAGTTCTTC.

Sample share makes this clonotype medium-sized. The rearrangement uses TRBV7-9 and TRBJ2-3; D is possibly TRBD2 (6 bases). V lost 5 bases, J lost 3 bases, and 12 bases lay in between. The CDR3 is 14 amino acids. Germline lookup yields CDR1 SEHNR and CDR2 FQNEAQ (reference sequence). CDR3 sequence (DNA): TGTGCCAGCAGCCGTGGGGGGACTACAGATACGCAGTATTTT. Residues: CASSRGGTTDTQYF.

The CDR3 bases are TGTGCCAGCAGCGTAGAGGTGGGAGGTGGAAACACCATATATTTT. This sequence encodes CASSVEVGGGNTIYF. This chain connects TRBV9 to TRBJ1-3; D remains ambiguous. V was pared by 0 bases and J by 3 bases, with 10 bases between. The length of the CDR3 is 15 residues. Germline V gene lookup returns CDR1 SGDLS and CDR2 YYNGEE.

This clonotype was seen at least ten times. This sequence joins TRBV25-1 and TRBJ2-7; D may be TRBD2 (5 bases). Trimming removed 4 bases from V and 3 bases from J, with 10 bases in between. This CDR3 region has 13 residues. Germline lookup yields CDR1 MGHDK and CDR2 SYGVNS. CDR3 sequence (DNA): TGTGCCAGCAGTGTAGGTGAGGGCTACGAGCAGTACTTC. Translated, it gives CASSVGEGYEQYF.

Concerning this clonotype itself: A read error is possible here, since a much larger clone lies one base away. Since no conserved phenylalanine or tryptophan closes the CDR3, a read error is the likely cause. The CDR3: CACSLLGGEQYL. In DNA, the CDR3 is TGTGCCTGCAGCCTCCTCGGGGGCGAGCAGTACCTC. This chain links TRBV6-5 with TRBJ2-7, with a possible D match to TRBD2 (6 bases). The CDR3 runs to 12 residues. Looked up from germline, CDR1 is MNHEY and CDR2 is SVGAGI.

The sample holds a few counts of this clonotype. V usage is TRBV11-2 and J usage is TRBJ2-3; D possibly corresponds to TRBD2 (6 bases). Germline loops: CDR1 SGHAT, CDR2 FQNNGV. The CDR3 covers 18 residues. Trimming stripped 5 bases from V and 1 base from J, with 22 bases between. The CDR3 protein is CASSSATGSWSGTDTQYF. The DNA for the CDR3 is TGTGCCAGCAGCAGTGCGACCGGGAGTTGGTCGGGCACAGATACGCAGTATTTT.

This clonotype qualifies as medium-sized. V is TRBV12-3 or TRBV12-4 and J is TRBJ2-2; D gene unclear. The length of the CDR3 is 11 residues. Trimming took off 3 bases at V and 4 bases at J, with 0 bases between the two ends. The CDR3 DNA follows: TGTGCCAGCAGTTTCACCGGGGAGCTGTTTTTT. This sequence encodes CASSFTGELFF.

This clonotype came up a few times. V and J are TRBV3-1 and TRBJ2-1, with 13 positions matching TRBD2. Germline V gene lookup returns CDR1 LGHDT and CDR2 YNNKEL (reference sequence). Trimming cost V 4 bases and J 7 bases; bases outside gene matches: 13. CDR3 length: 18 residues. CDR3 DNA: TGTGCCAGCAGCCCGCAAACCCTACTAGCGGGAGGGCCGAATGAGCAGTTCTTC. Its translation: CASSPQTLLAGGPNEQFF.